What follows are 27 T cell receptor beta chains derived from one specimen sequenced in a study of control samples from healthy donors and cancer patients. The method was immunoSEQ multiplex PCR; TCRdb's version includes in-frame clones alone and lacks a portion of them. This table holds tens of thousands of clones, more than 90% found once. The sequencing input was PBMCs. The receptor set was obtained from a man younger than 45 with colorectal cancer.

This clone has just one count. The chain joins TRBV7-2 to TRBJ2-2; D remains unclear. V dropped 1 base and J dropped 6 bases, with 3 bases sitting between them. This CDR3 comprises 12 residues. CDR1 and CDR2 (germline): SGHTA, FQGNSA. CDR3 residues: CASSLGSGELFF. The DNA of the CDR3 is TGTGCCAGCAGCTTAGGTTCCGGGGAGCTGTTTTTT.

This sequence joins TRBV2 and TRBJ1-2, with 8 bases that match TRBD1. Trimming at V came to 6 bases and at J to 3 bases, leaving 12 bases not matched to a gene. Germline loops: CDR1 SNHLY, CDR2 FYNNEI. The CDR3 length is 16 residues. CDR3 DNA sequence: TGTGCCAGCAGCCTAACGGAGGAACAGGGGGACTATGGCTACACCTTC. This gives the protein CASSLTEEQGDYGYTF.

The CDR3 DNA sequence: TGTGCCAGCAGCTTGGAACAGGGGGCCTCTGGGGCCAACGTCCTGACTTTC. It yields the protein CASSLEQGASGANVLTF. The J gene is TRBJ2-6, the V gene TRBV5-4, with 9 bases identical to TRBD1. This CDR3 region has 17 residues. Per germline, CDR1 SGHNT and CDR2 YYREEE (reference sequence). The V segment lost 0 bases and the J segment 0 bases; nucleotides outside the gene matches: 1.

The CDR3 region is CASRVRTGELFF. The CDR3 region has the DNA TGCGCCAGCAGGGTCAGGACCGGGGAGCTGTTTTTT. V and J are TRBV10-1 and TRBJ2-2; D uncertain. From germline, CDR1 is WNHNN and CDR2 SYGVQD (reference sequence). Trimming took off 6 bases at V and 5 bases at J, with 7 bases between the two ends. CDR3 length equals 12 residues.

The CDR3 DNA sequence: TGTGCCAGTAGGGGAGGGGTGGGGGTTAGCGGCGGCAATCAGCCCCAGCATTTT. Amino acids: CASRGGVGVSGGNQPQHF. This chain connects TRBV19 to TRBJ1-5; tentatively, D is TRBD1 (5 bases). V was pared by 6 bases and J by 2 bases, with 23 bases between. CDR3 length equals 18 residues. The germline V gene encodes CDR1 LNHDA and CDR2 SQIVND (reference sequence).

The chain combines TRBV30 with TRBJ1-1; D is unresolved. Germline V gene lookup returns CDR1 GTSNPN and CDR2 SVGIG (reference sequence). V lost 2 bases to trimming and J lost 1 base, with 5 bases between them. The CDR3 covers 12 residues. The CDR3 DNA follows: TGTGCCTGGAGTCAGAAGAACACTGAAGCTTTCTTT. This encodes CAWSQKNTEAFF. Using reference TRBV30 and TRBJ1-1 for the parts outside the CDR3, the full variable domain is SQTIHQWPATLVQPVGSPLSLECTVEGTSNPNLYWYRQAAGRGLQLLFYSVGIGQISSEVPQNLSASRPQDRQFILSSKKLLLSDSGFYLCAWSQKNTEAFFGQGTRLTVV.

The CDR3 reads CASSVGQGGSPLHF. The CDR3 coding sequence is TGTGCCAGCAGCGTGGGACAGGGGGGCTCACCCCTCCACTTT. This sequence joins TRBV7-9 and TRBJ1-6, with 11 bases that match TRBD1. The CDR3 sequence is 14 residues long. The germline CDR1 and CDR2 sequences are SEHNR and FQNEAQ (reference sequence). J gave up 10 bases and V 5 bases, and 4 bases lay outside the gene matches.

This clone appeared a few times. The chain employs TRBV25-1 and TRBJ2-7; 8 bases line up with TRBD1. There are 14 residues in the CDR3. Losses at the gene ends were 4 bases for V and 6 bases for J; bases not matched to a gene: 8. CDR1 and CDR2 (germline): MGHDK, SYGVNS. CDR3 coding DNA: TGTGCCAGCAGTGGGGCAGGGGGCGCGGGCGAGCAGTACTTC. This gives the protein CASSGAGGAGEQYF.

This sequence joins TRBV6-5 and TRBJ2-5; D gene uncertain. Germline-derived CDR1 and CDR2 are MNHEY and SVGAGI. V was trimmed by 6 bases and J by 4 bases, leaving 12 bases between them. The CDR3 is 13 amino acids. CDR3 nucleotides: TGTGCCAGCAGGGACCGATTTCTAGAGACCCAGTACTTC. This encodes CASRDRFLETQYF.

The count of this clone is one. The chain has TRBV6-5 and TRBJ1-1; D is unclear. Germline values: CDR1 MNHEY, CDR2 SVGAGI. The CDR3 contains 16 residues. V shed 4 bases and J shed 5 bases, with 20 bases lying between them. CDR3 in amino acids: CASSSPRIGRTTEAFF. DNA of the CDR3: TGTGCCAGCAGTTCCCCCCGTATCGGGAGGACGACTGAAGCTTTCTTT.

The chain uses TRBV6-5 and TRBJ2-7; D is perhaps TRBD1 or TRBD2 (5 bases each). V was trimmed by 0 bases and J by 5 bases, leaving 11 bases between them. The CDR3 has 14 residues. Germline V CDR1 and CDR2: MNHEY, SVGAGI. CDR3 coding DNA: TGTGCCAGCAGTTACTCGTCTGGGGGACACGAGCAGTACTTC. Amino acids: CASSYSSGGHEQYF.

This sequence joins TRBV5-6 and TRBJ2-7; D is uncertain. V gave up 0 bases and J gave up 11 bases, with 9 bases separating them. The V gene's germline CDR1 is SGHDT and CDR2 YYEEEE. The CDR3 contains 11 residues. CDR3 nucleotides: TGTGCCAGCAGCTTGGTTGGTGAGAAGTACTTC. Its protein is CASSLVGEKYF. Complete variable domain (other parts from reference TRBV5-6 and TRBJ2-7): DAGVTQSPTHLIKTRGQQVTLRCSPKSGHDTVSWYQQALGQGPQFIFQYYEEEERQRGNFPDRFSGHQFPNYSSELNVNALLLGDSALYLCASSLVGEKYFGPGTRLTVT.

The genes are TRBV9 and TRBJ1-4; D is ambiguous. Germline CDR1 SGDLS, CDR2 YYNGEE. CDR3 size: 15 residues. V lost 4 bases, J lost 4 bases, and 14 bases lay in between. CDR3 bases: TGTGCCAGCAGCTCCGGACCTCATCTTAATGAAAAACTGTTTTTT. Translated, it gives CASSSGPHLNEKLFF.

V and J are TRBV5-1 and TRBJ2-1; D is tentatively TRBD1 or TRBD2 (6 bases each). Germline CDR1 and CDR2: SGHRS and YFSETQ. Trimming took 7 bases from V and 5 from J, leaving 19 bases between them. This CDR3 comprises 15 residues. CDR3 sequence: CASGGKVGGNNEQFF. CDR3 DNA sequence: TGCGCCAGCGGCGGTAAGGTGGGGGGCAACAATGAGCAGTTCTTC.

The rearrangement uses TRBV19 and TRBJ1-5, with 8 bases lining up with TRBD1. J gave up 3 bases and V 5 bases, and 6 bases lay outside the gene matches. CDR1 is LNHDA and CDR2 is SQIVND in the germline V gene (reference sequence). The CDR3 totals 15 residues. CDR3 in amino acids: CASSPTGAVNQPQHF. DNA for the CDR3: TGTGCCAGTAGTCCGACAGGGGCCGTCAATCAGCCCCAGCATTTT.

This sequence joins TRBV24-1 and TRBJ2-5; D may be TRBD1 or TRBD2 (6 bases each). CDR1 is KGHDR, CDR2 SFDVKD, per germline. The length of the CDR3 is 16 residues. V was trimmed by 5 bases and J by 5 bases, leaving 20 bases between them. The CDR3 bases are TGTGCCACCAGTGCGCTCGGGGGCAAAGACGGGGAGACCCAGTACTTC. Protein sequence: CATSALGGKDGETQYF.

The CDR3 loop reads CASSRGQGATGELFF. DNA for the CDR3: TGTGCCAGCAGCCGTGGACAGGGGGCCACCGGGGAGCTGTTTTTT. This chain joins TRBV6-5 and TRBJ2-2, with TRBD1 identical over 11 bases. Germline loops: CDR1 MNHEY, CDR2 SVGAGI. J lost 4 bases, V lost 6 bases, and 4 bases had no gene match. The CDR3 runs to 15 residues.

Here the CDR3 DNA reads TGTGCCAGCAGTCTTTTTCTTGGGACAGGGCATGGCTATGGCTACACCTTC. Encoded protein: CASSLFLGTGHGYGYTF. This chain joins TRBV6-6 and TRBJ1-2; 9 nucleotides line up with TRBD1. Trimming cost V 5 bases and J 4 bases; bases outside gene matches: 14. CDR1 and CDR2 from the germline V gene are MNHNY and SVGAGI (reference sequence). This CDR3 comprises 17 residues.

The J gene is TRBJ1-2, the V gene TRBV7-9; the D gene is possibly TRBD1 (5 bases). V was pared by 0 bases and J by 7 bases, with 15 bases between. This CDR3 contains 15 residues. Germline V gene data show CDR1 as SEHNR and CDR2 as FQNEAQ (reference sequence). The CDR3 here is CASSLAQAGIFGYTF. CDR3 bases: TGTGCCAGCAGCTTAGCTCAGGCAGGGATCTTTGGCTACACCTTC.

This chain links TRBV4-2 with TRBJ1-4; D gene ambiguous. Trimming removed 1 base at V and 0 bases at J, with 12 bases between. The CDR3 runs 17 residues. Germline V CDR1 and CDR2: LGHNA, YNFKEQ. CDR3 coding DNA: TGTGCCAGCAGCCAAGTCGGAGGCGGCCCAACTAATGAAAAACTGTTTTTT. It yields the protein CASSQVGGGPTNEKLFF.

V is TRBV10-3 and J is TRBJ1-5, with D maybe TRBD1 (5 bases). The CDR3 has 14 residues. Germline V gene data show CDR1 as ENHRY and CDR2 as SYGVKD. Between the trimmed V and J ends, which lost 4 bases and 7 bases, there was a span of 14 bases. CDR3 amino acids: CAISVGVGGQPQHF. The CDR3 bases are TGTGCCATCAGTGTGGGGGTAGGAGGACAGCCCCAGCATTTT.

The chain joins TRBV6-5 to TRBJ1-6; D not resolved. The germline CDR1 and CDR2 sequences are MNHEY and SVGAGI. The CDR3 totals 13 residues. Trimming pared 10 bases from V and 5 bases from J, leaving 12 bases between. The CDR3 is CAINRIDNSPLHF. For the CDR3, the DNA is TGTGCCATAAATCGAATTGATAATTCACCCCTCCACTTT.

This clone was seen once. The junction departs from germline at one end; a sequencing error may be responsible. The chain carries TRBV5-6 and TRBJ2-4; D is perhaps TRBD2 (5 bases). CDR1 is SGHDT and CDR2 is YYEEEE in the germline V gene. This CDR3 has 12 residues. The CDR3 spells CASSPGSAKQSF. The CDR3 bases are TGTGCCAGCAGCCCGGGGTCGGCGAAACAGTCCTTC. Filled out from reference TRBV5-6 and TRBJ2-4, the complete variable domain reads DAGVTQSPTHLIKTRGQQVTLRCSPKSGHDTVSWYQQALGQGPQFIFQYYEEEERQRGNFPDRFSGHQFPNYSSELNVNALLLGDSALYLCASSPGSAKQSFGAGTRLSVL.

The gene calls are TRBV6-6 and TRBJ1-2, with 7 bases lining up with TRBD1. CDR3 length equals 13 residues. Losses at the gene ends were 7 bases for V and 4 bases for J; bases not matched to a gene: 6. CDR1 MNHNY and CDR2 SVGAGI come from the germline V gene (reference sequence). CDR3 bases: TGTGCCAGCAACCAACAGGGGACCTATGGCTACACCTTC. Protein: CASNQQGTYGYTF.

The CDR3 nucleotides read TGTGCCAGCAGCCCTGGGAACCTGGGCTACACCTTC. It encodes CASSPGNLGYTF. This sequence joins TRBV7-2 and TRBJ1-2; D unresolved. Germline V CDR1 and CDR2: SGHTA, FQGNSA. The CDR3 length is 12 residues. V was trimmed by 5 bases and J by 8 bases, leaving 12 bases between them.

This clone showed up just once. V and J are TRBV11-2 and TRBJ1-2; TRBD1 matches at 10 bases. In germline, CDR1 is SGHAT, CDR2 FQNNGV. Trimming took 6 bases from V and 4 from J; bases not matched to a gene: 5. CDR3 length equals 14 residues. The CDR3 region has the DNA TGTGCCAGCAGACCGGGACAGGGGTTCTATGGCTACACCTTC. Its translation is CASRPGQGFYGYTF.

The chain carries TRBV19 and TRBJ1-5, with a tentative D call TRBD1 (5 bases). This CDR3 comprises 15 residues. Germline lookup yields CDR1 LNHDA and CDR2 SQIVND (reference sequence). V dropped 0 bases and J dropped 0 bases, with 6 bases sitting between them. In DNA form, the CDR3 reads TGTGCCAGTAGTATAGAAGGGGTTAGCAATCAGCCCCAGCATTTT. Amino acids: CASSIEGVSNQPQHF.